This TCR beta chain was found in a study of Graves' ophthalmopathy and Graves' hyperthyroidism (dated by TCRdb to the late 2010s). As for the study more broadly: Peripheral blood was collected at initial diagnosis, before any treatment. The study used TCR beta repertoire signatures to distinguish Graves' ophthalmopathy from Graves' hyperthyroidism and to predict progression to ophthalmopathy. In total, 135 blood samples were TCR-sequenced: around 42 ophthalmopathy, approximately 75 hyperthyroidism and about 17 hyperthyroidism-to-ophthalmopathy patients. To explore V-J signatures distinguishing ophthalmopathy from hyperthyroidism, a discovery set of more than 95 patients (about 43 ophthalmopathy, roughly 60 stable hyperthyroidism) was enrolled. An independent validation cohort was composed of 18 to 20 hyperthyroidism patients and around 16 patients who later progressed from hyperthyroidism to ophthalmopathy. In more than five hyperthyroidism patients, the T-cell repertoires found in thyroid tissue were compared with those found in blood. Once sampling was done, hyperthyroidism patients were given methimazole at a starting dose of 30 mg daily, while ophthalmopathy patients were given high-dose intravenous methylprednisolone. The 95 to 100 discovery patients were randomly divided into training and test sets at a 7:3 ratio.

This clonotype occurred many times. Its binding antigen is unknown. Base qualities are not provided; no much larger clone lies one nucleotide away. TCR beta CDR3 regions were amplified from RNA transcripts for repertoire sequencing. A first-round RT-PCR used HTBI primers with the Qiagen OneStep RT-PCR kit, followed by a second-round multiplex PCR, size selection and purification. The libraries underwent paired-end sequencing with 100 bp reads on an Illumina HiSeq2000. For the original study's pipeline: SOAPnuke was used to process the reads, removing any read that contained adapters or uncalled bases, had a mean Phred below 15, or lacked an exact match to the constant primer or identifier. COPE v1.2.5 was used to merge the high-quality paired reads. Unique nucleotide sequences were defined as clonotypes and aligned to IMGT TRB V, D and J references using MiTCR v1.1. Analysis was restricted to V-J combinations with a frequency above 0.0001, which covered about 99% of repertoires. A TCR clonal expansion and chaos score per V-J combination was defined as the ratio of F50 clonal expansion to chaos observed in the TCRdist matrix. Welch's t-statistics and random forest were used to reduce features to approximately 13 V-J combinations, which were fed into a naive Bayes classifier. Thyroid-blood repertoire similarity was quantified with the Morisita-Horn index. TCRdb reran the public reads through fastp at Q25 and MiXCR, keeping productive beta chains. Under each unique CDR3 protein, matching rows form one entry showing the most common genes and DNA. The V and J calls and clone size are TCRdb's, not the authors'. For this sample the table gives fewer than 650,000 distinct CDR3 sequences, of which approximately 21% were detected only once. Around 6.5% of the sample is held by the ten biggest clonotypes.

Hyperthyroidism was considered stable if no progression to ophthalmopathy occurred within 18 months of follow-up. The hyperthyroidism patients were 18 to 65 years old and newly diagnosed, with a disease duration of less than 2 months. Patients with other autoimmune diseases, uncontrolled infections, pregnancy or lactation were excluded. Clinical symptoms, serum thyroxine, TRAb, thyroid ultrasound and orbital computed tomography formed the basis of the diagnosis. Using Ficoll-Paque density gradient centrifugation, PBMCs were isolated from 10 ml of fresh peripheral blood. Total RNA was extracted using Trizol reagent, and RNA quality was checked on an Agilent 2100 Bioanalyzer. What the study reported, not specific to this receptor: In validation, the model predicted ophthalmopathy progression with over 60% sensitivity and roughly 72% specificity; roughly 11 predicted patients were CT-confirmed with GO in a median of about 6.2 months. Sample size was not predetermined statistically, and investigators were not blinded to group allocation. Most expanded thyroid clonotypes with frequency above 0.001 were also detected in blood, suggesting blood repertoires may reflect the thyroid immune response. In cross-validation, the 13-signature model distinguished ophthalmopathy from stable hyperthyroidism with 85% to 90% sensitivity and 81% to 83% specificity, and in the test set the corresponding values were roughly 80% and 76%.

The junction carries 17 bases between V and J, which are trimmed by 4 bases and 6 bases respectively. Its CDR3 holds 15 amino acids, cysteine through phenylalanine. CDR3 DNA is the only sequence kept; it has 45 bases, read in frame from the first base. From a lookup of the germline V gene, CDR1 and CDR2 are SGHRS and YFSETQ. The receptor's source is a woman aged 18-30 years with stable Graves' hyperthyroidism. Some clones in this sample may be carry-over from other donors' samples. Donor details come from another sample of the same person, matched by shared clones. Sample: peripheral blood. In this chain, TRBV5-1 is recombined with TRBJ1-5; TRBD1 might be the D gene, on 6 matching bases. The CDR3 sequence is CASSLGGGRLQPQHF. The DNA reads as follows: TGCGCCAGCAGCCTGGGGGGGGGGCGGCTTCAGCCCCAGCATTTT.